A selection of T cell receptor beta chains follows, all from one sample in a study of chemoradiotherapy in HPV16-positive cancers. The method was immunoSEQ multiplex PCR; TCRdb's version includes in-frame clones alone and lacks a portion of them. The table lists roughly 5,800 clones, 55% to 80% of them singletons. The sample was gathered from a patient who underwent chemoradiotherapy. Receptors were obtained from a human donor with HPV-associated anogenital cancer. CDR3s leave out the opening cysteine and the closing phenylalanine or tryptophan.

>TRBV7-3
ASSLTLAARGNTIY
>TRBV30
AWSRTTANTEAF
>TRBV2
ASIKTVNTEAF
>TRBV4-3
ASSQDIPGGTGGYNEQF
>TRBV5-4
ASSHRGSYEQY
>TRBV12-5
ASGLVVRVGGYT
>TRBV5-1
ASSLIAGSDEQF
>TRBV28
ASSLPPGAAYGYT
>TRBV2
ASSEIRVETQY
>TRBV5-1
ASSLAASSGRGTQY
>TRBV6-1
ASSDYWDSSGNTIY
>TRBV5-5
ASSWGSTSGETQY
>TRBV2
ASRVVNEQF
>TRBV7-9
ASSLGPLNNEQF
>TRBV5-6
ASSSPGPYEQY
>TRBV11-2
ASSLVRDQPQH
>TRBV29-1
SVSRRDTEAF
>TRBV4-3
ASSHLGDTNNEQF
>TRBV5-1
ASSMRDLTDTQY
>TRBV7-9
ASSYGPGSPQH
>TRBV5-1
ASSLGDRALGTQY
>TRBV4-1
ASSRVGPQEAF
>TRBV5-5
ASSLEAAYGYT
>TRBV27
ASRGTYNEQF
>TRBV4-3
ASSQDNEQF
>TRBV29-1
SVSQTSSNTEAF
>TRBV7-6
ASSTLPGEEQY
>TRBV10-3
AIRPDRGWVGTGELF
>TRBV5-3
ARSLATSPLETQY
>TRBV6-1
ASSDRGREFYEQY
>TRBV15
ATSRGKGPLSYQPQH
>TRBV29-1
SVLDGQRYEQY
>TRBV7-3
ASSFDRGNEQF
>TRBV2
ASSEASRDRAQY
>TRBV7-9
ASSFLQGEQY
>TRBV10-3
AISEYYEQY
>TRBV19
ASSVSGTGGNSYEQY
>TRBV5-1
ASSSSGGGAGELF
>TRBV9
ASSPRPTGNRNYGYT
>TRBV6-1
ASSSGVRGYT
>TRBV4-3
ASSQDLHGQGEFQAF
>TRBV30
AWSAWGQGNSPLH
>TRBV7-9
ASSPPLYGYT
>TRBV5-5
ASSPYMGQLPNYGYT
>TRBV28
ASSRDSYGYT
>TRBV7-9
ASSPWSVAAAYEQY